This T cell receptor beta chain appears in the sequencing data of a study of low-dose radiotherapy and immunotherapy resistance in tumors. About the study: Participants in Cohort 1 were administered 0.5 Gy per fraction at 2-week intervals, to a cumulative dose of 6.5 Gy. Oral aspirin 300 mg was taken by patients daily for four cycles from cycle 1 day 1.

Treatment of the donors consisted of nivolumab and ipilimumab (plus aspirin, low-dose cyclophosphamide and low-dose radiotherapy). Advanced solid tumors lacking tumor-infiltrating lymphocytes were present in eligible patients. TRAV and TRBV primers primed cDNA for both TCRalpha and TCRbeta. It was with a constant-region primer and a V-primer adapter that TCRs were amplified over roughly 19 PCR cycles. TCRdb analysed the reads with MiXCR anew, one entry per CDR3 protein. Of approximately 9,000 distinct CDR3 sequences listed, 69% were seen once; the top ten hold approximately 6.9%. Germline V gives CDR1 SGHRS, CDR2 YFSETQ. The CDR3 totals 15 residues. V was pared by 2 bases and J by 7 bases, with 11 bases of the junction left unmatched.

The genes are TRBV5-1 and TRBJ1-1; TRBD1 aligns across 7 bases. The clonotype comes from a human donor with advanced metastatic prostate, ovarian, gallbladder or colorectal cancer (not recorded which). This table probably holds off-target reads from a library built for another chain. In DNA form, the CDR3 reads TGCGCCAGCAGCTTAGGACAGGAACGATCTGTTGAAGCTTTCTTT. Protein sequence: CASSLGQERSVEAFF. Complete variable domain (other parts from reference TRBV5-1 and TRBJ1-1): KAGVTQTPRYLIKTRGQQVTLSCSPISGHRSVSWYQQTPGQGLQFLFEYFSETQRNKGNFPGRFSGRQFSNSRSEMNVSTLELGDSALYLCASSLGQERSVEAFFGQGTRLTVV.